This TCR beta chain was sequenced in a study of T-cell memory formation after mild COVID-19. Overall study results and limits: Contracting clones localized mainly to CM and EM when CD4+ and mainly to EMRA when CD8+.

5'RACE with constant-segment primers built TCRalpha and TCRbeta cDNA libraries with UMIs. TCRdb called the 5' RACE reads again in MiXCR, with one record for every CDR3 protein. The sample consists of some 49,000 distinct CDR3 sequences, roughly a quarter of them appearing once. With regard to this clonotype: The target antigen is unknown.

The germline gives CDR1 SGHRS, CDR2 YFSETQ. The CDR3 runs 18 residues. V lost 6 bases, J lost 0 bases, and 11 bases stayed unmatched. This sequence joins TRBV5-1 and TRBJ2-1; 11 bases are shared with TRBD2. Material: PBMCs or a T cell subset sorted from them (not recorded which). The source of this sequence is a man between 18 and 29 years old who had mild COVID-19 (a few samples of this study predate the infection). Cell type and time point are not known. This CDR3 is CASNSLAGDFSSYNEQFF. The CDR3 DNA is TGCGCCAGCAACTCACTAGCGGGGGACTTTAGCTCCTACAATGAGCAGTTCTTC.